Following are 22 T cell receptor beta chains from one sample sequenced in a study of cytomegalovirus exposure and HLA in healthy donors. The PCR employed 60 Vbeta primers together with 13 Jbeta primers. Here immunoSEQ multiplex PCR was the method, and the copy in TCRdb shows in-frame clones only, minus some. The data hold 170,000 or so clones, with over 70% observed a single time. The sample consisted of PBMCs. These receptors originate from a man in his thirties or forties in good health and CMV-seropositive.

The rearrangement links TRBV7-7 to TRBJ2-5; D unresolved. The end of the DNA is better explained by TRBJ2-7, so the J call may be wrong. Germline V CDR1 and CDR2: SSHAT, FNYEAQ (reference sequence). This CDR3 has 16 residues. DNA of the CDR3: TGTGCCAGCAGCTTAGAACCCCACGTCGACTCCTACGAGCAGTACTTC. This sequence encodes CASSLEPHVDSYEQYF.

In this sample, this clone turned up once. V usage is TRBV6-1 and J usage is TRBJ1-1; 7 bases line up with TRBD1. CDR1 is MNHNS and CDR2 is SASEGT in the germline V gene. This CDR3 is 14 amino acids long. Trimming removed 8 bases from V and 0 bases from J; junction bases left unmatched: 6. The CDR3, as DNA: TGTGCCAGCCTAAGGGACAGCATGAACACTGAAGCTTTCTTT. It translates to CASLRDSMNTEAFF.

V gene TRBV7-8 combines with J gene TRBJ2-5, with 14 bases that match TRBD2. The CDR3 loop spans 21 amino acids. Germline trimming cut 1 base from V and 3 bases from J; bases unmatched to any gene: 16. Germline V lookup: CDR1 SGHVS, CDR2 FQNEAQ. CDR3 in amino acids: CASSLEDRLAGGIGGKETQYF. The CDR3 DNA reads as TGTGCCAGCAGCTTAGAAGACCGACTAGCGGGAGGGATCGGGGGGAAAGAGACCCAGTACTTC.

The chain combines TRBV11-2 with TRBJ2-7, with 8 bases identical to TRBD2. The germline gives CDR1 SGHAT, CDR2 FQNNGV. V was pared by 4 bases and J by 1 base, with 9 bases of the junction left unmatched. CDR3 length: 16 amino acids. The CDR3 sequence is CASSSYSGKSSYEQYF. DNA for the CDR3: TGTGCCAGCAGCTCCTATAGCGGGAAATCGTCCTACGAGCAGTACTTC.

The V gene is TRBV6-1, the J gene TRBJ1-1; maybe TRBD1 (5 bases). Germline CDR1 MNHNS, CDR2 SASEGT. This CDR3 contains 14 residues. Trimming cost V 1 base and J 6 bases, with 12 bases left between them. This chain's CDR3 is CASSEGRQGAEAFF. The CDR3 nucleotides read TGTGCCAGCAGTGAAGGTAGACAAGGGGCTGAAGCTTTCTTT.

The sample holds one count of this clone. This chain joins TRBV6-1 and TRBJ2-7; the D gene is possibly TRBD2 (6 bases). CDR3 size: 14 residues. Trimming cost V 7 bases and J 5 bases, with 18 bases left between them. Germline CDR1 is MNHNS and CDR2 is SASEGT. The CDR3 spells CASNPSGLYNEQYF. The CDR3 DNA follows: TGTGCCAGCAACCCTTCGGGACTCTACAACGAGCAGTACTTC.

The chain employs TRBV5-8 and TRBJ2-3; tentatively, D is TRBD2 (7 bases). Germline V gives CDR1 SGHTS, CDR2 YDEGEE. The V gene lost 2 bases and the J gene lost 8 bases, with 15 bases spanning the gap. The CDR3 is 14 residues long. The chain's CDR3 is CASSLRAGAVTQYF. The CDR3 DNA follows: TGTGCCAGCAGCTTAAGGGCGGGGGCAGTTACGCAGTATTTT.

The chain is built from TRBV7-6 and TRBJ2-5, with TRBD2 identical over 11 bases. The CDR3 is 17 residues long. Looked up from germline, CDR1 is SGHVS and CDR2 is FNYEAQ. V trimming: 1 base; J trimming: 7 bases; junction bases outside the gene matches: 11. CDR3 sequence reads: CASSLVSTSGGRGTQYF. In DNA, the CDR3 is TGTGCCAGCAGCTTAGTTAGTACTAGCGGGGGCCGGGGGACCCAGTACTTC.

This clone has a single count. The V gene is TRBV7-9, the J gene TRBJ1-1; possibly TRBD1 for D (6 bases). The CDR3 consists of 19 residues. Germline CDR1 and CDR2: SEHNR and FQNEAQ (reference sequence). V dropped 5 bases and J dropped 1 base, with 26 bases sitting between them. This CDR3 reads CASSGPRGDNYYQNTEAFF. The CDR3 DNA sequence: TGTGCCAGCAGCGGACCCCGGGGGGACAACTACTACCAGAACACTGAAGCTTTCTTT.

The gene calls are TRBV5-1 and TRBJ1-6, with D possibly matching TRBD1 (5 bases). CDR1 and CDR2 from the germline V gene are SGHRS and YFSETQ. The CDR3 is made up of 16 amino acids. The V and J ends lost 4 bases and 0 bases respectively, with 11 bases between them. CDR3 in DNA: TGCGCCAGCAGCCCGGACACGAGCTCCTATAATTCACCCCTCCACTTT. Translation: CASSPDTSSYNSPLHF.

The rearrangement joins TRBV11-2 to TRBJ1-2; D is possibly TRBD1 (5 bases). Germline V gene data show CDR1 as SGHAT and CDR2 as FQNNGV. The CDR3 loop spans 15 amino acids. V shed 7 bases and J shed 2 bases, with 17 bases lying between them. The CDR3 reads CASNPGQPGNYGYTF. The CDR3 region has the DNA TGTGCCAGCAACCCCGGACAACCCGGGAACTATGGCTACACCTTC.

CDR3 DNA sequence: TGCGCCAGCAGCCAAGCTCAGGGTAATCAGCCCCAGCATTTT. It codes for CASSQAQGNQPQHF. V gene TRBV4-1 combines with J gene TRBJ1-5; D is possibly TRBD1 (5 bases). CDR1 and CDR2 from the germline V gene are MGHRA and YSYEKL. Between the trimmed V and J ends, which lost 1 base and 4 bases, there was a span of 8 bases. The CDR3 contains 14 residues.

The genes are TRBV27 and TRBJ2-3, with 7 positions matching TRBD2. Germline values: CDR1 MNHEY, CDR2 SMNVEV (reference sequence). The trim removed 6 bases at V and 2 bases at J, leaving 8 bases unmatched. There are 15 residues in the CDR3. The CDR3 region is CASRSGTTPTDTQYF. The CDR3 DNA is TGTGCCAGCAGATCCGGGACTACTCCCACAGATACGCAGTATTTT.

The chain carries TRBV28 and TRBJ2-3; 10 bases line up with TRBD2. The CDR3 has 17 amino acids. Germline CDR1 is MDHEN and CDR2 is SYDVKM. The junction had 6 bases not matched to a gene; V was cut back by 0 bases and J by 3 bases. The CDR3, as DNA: TGTGCCAGCAGTTTATGGGCCACTAGCGGGACAACAGATACGCAGTATTTT. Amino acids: CASSLWATSGTTDTQYF.

CDR3 bases: TGTGCCAGTAGTATAGTCACAGGGAGCGCAAACTATGGCTACACCTTC. It codes for CASSIVTGSANYGYTF. J is TRBJ1-2 and V is TRBV19; a possible D gene is TRBD1 (6 bases). CDR3 size: 16 residues. The V end was cut by 1 base, the J end by 2 bases, with 14 bases between. Germline CDR1 is LNHDA and CDR2 is SQIVND (reference sequence).

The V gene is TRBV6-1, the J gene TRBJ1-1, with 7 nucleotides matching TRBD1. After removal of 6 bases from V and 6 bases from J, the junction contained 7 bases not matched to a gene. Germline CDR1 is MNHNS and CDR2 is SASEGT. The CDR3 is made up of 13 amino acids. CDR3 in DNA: TGTGCCAGCAGAACTAACAGGGGCCCTGAAGCTTTCTTT. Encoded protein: CASRTNRGPEAFF.

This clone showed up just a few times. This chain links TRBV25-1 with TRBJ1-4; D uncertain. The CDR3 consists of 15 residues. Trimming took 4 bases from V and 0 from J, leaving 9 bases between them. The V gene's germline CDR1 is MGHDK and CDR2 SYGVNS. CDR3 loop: CASSGPLATNEKLFF. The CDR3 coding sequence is TGTGCCAGCAGTGGCCCCCTAGCAACTAATGAAAAACTGTTTTTT. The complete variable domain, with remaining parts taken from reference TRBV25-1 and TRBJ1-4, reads EADIYQTPRYLVIGTGKKITLECSQTMGHDKMYWYQQDPGMELHLIHYSYGVNSTEKGDLSSESTVSRIRTEHFPLTLESARPSHTSQYLCASSGPLATNEKLFFGSGTQLSVL.

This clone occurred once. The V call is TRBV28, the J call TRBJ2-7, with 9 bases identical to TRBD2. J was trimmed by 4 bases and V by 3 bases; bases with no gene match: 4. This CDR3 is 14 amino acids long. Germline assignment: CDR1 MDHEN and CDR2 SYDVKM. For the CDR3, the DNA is TGTGCCAGCAGTTTTAGGAGCGGGAGGTACGAGCAGTACTTC. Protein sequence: CASSFRSGRYEQYF.

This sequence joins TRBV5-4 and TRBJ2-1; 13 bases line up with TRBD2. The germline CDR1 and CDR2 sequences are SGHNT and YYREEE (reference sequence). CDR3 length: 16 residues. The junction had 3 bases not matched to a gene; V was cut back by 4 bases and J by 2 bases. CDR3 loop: CASSPGLAGAYNEQFF. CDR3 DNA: TGTGCCAGCAGCCCCGGACTAGCGGGGGCCTACAATGAGCAGTTCTTC.

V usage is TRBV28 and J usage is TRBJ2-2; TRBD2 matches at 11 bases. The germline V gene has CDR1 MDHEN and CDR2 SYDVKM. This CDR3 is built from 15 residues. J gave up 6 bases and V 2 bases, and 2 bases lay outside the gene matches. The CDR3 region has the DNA TGTGCCAGCAGTTTACTAGCGGGGGGAGCCGGGGAGCTGTTTTTT. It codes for CASSLLAGGAGELFF. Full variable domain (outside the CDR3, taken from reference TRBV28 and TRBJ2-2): DVKVTQSSRYLVKRTGEKVFLECVQDMDHENMFWYRQDPGLGLRLIYFSYDVKMKEKGDIPEGYSVSREKKERFSLILESASTNQTSMYLCASSLLAGGAGELFFGEGSRLTVL.

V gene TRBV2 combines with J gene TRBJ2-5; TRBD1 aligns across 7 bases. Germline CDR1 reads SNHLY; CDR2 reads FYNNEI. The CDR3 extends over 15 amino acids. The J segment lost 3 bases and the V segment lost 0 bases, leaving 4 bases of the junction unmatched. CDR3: CASSEAGRGKETQYF. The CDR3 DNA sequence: TGTGCCAGCAGTGAAGCGGGCAGGGGGAAAGAGACCCAGTACTTC.

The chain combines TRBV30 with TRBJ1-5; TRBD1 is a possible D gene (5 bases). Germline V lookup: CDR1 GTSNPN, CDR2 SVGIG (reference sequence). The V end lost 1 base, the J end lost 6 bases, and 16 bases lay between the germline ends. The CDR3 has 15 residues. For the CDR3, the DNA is TGTGCCTGGAGTGGTCAGGGAAAGGCCGGTCAGCCCCAGCATTTT. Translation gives CAWSGQGKAGQPQHF.